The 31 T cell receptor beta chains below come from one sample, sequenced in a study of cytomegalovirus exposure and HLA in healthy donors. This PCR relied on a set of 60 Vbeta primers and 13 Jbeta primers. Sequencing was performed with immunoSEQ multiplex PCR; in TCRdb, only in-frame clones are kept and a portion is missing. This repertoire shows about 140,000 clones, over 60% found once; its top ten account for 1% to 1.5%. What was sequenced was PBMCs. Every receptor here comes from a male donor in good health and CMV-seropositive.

CDR3 DNA sequence: TGTGCCAGTAGTACAGGACTAGCGAATGAGCAGTTCTTC. This sequence encodes CASSTGLANEQFF. The chain carries TRBV19 and TRBJ2-1, with 9 nucleotides matching TRBD2. The V gene's germline CDR1 is LNHDA and CDR2 SQIVND (reference sequence). J was trimmed by 7 bases and V by 4 bases; bases with no gene match: 2. This CDR3 region has 13 residues.

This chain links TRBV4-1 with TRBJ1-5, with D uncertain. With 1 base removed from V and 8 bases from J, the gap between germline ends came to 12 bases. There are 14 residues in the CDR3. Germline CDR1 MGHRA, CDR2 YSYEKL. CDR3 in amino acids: CASSQGGPLKPQHF. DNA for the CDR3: TGCGCCAGCAGCCAAGGTGGCCCGCTCAAGCCCCAGCATTTT.

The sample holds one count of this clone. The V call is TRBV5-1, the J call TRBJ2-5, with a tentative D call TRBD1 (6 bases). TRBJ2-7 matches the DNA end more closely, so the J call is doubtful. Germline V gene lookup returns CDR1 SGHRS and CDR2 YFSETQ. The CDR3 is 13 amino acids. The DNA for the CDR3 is TGCGCCAGCAGCTTGGTTACAGGGCACGAGCAGTACTTC. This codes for CASSLVTGHEQYF.

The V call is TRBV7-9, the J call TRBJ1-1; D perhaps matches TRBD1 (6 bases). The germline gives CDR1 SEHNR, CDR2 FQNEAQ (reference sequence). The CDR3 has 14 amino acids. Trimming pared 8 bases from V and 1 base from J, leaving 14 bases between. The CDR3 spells CASQSMTGNTEAFF. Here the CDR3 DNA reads TGTGCCAGCCAATCCATGACAGGGAACACTGAAGCTTTCTTT.

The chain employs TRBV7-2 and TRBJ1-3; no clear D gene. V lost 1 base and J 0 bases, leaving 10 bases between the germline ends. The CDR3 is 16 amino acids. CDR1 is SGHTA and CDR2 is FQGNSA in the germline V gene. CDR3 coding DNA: TGTGCCAGCAGCTTAGGACTGGTCCACTCTGGAAACACCATATATTTT. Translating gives CASSLGLVHSGNTIYF.

The CDR3 here is CASSLGGHLRDEQFF. The CDR3 DNA is TGTGCCAGCAGCTTAGGGGGACACTTACGGGATGAGCAGTTCTTC. The chain recombines TRBV13 with TRBJ2-1; possible D gene TRBD1, 6 bases. CDR3 length: 15 residues. Trimming removed 0 bases at V and 8 bases at J, with 14 bases between. From germline, CDR1 is PRHDT and CDR2 FYEKMQ (reference sequence).

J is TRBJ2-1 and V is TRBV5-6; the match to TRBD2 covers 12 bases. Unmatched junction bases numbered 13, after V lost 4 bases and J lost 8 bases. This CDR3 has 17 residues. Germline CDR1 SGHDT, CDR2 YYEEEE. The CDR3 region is CASSANPSGGARDEQFF. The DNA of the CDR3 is TGTGCCAGCAGCGCCAACCCTAGCGGGGGGGCCCGAGATGAGCAGTTCTTC.

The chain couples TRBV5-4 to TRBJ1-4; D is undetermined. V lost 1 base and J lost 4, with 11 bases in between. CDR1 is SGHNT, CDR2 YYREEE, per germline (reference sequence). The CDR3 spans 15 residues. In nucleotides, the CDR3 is TGTGCCAGCAGCTTGACGAAGGGAGTTAATGAAAAACTGTTTTTT. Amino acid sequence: CASSLTKGVNEKLFF.

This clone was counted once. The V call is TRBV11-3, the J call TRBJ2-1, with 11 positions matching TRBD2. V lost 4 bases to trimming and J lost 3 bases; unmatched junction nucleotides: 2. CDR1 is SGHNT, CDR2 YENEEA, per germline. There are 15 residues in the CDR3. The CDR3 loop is CASSWGLADYNEQFF. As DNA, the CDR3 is TGTGCCAGCAGCTGGGGACTAGCGGACTACAATGAGCAGTTCTTC.

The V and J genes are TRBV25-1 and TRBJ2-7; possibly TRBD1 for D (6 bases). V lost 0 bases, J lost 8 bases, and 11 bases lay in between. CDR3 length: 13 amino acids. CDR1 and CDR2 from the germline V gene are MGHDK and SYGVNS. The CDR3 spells CASSEYRGFQQYF. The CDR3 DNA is TGTGCCAGCAGTGAATATAGGGGGTTCCAGCAGTACTTC.

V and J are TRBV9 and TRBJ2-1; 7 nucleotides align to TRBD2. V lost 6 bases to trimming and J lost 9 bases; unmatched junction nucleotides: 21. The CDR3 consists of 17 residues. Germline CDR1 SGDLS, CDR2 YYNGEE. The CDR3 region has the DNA TGTGCCAGCACGCAGGGTCTGGCGGGAGCGTCAGGTGGTGAGCAGTTCTTC. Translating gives CASTQGLAGASGGEQFF.

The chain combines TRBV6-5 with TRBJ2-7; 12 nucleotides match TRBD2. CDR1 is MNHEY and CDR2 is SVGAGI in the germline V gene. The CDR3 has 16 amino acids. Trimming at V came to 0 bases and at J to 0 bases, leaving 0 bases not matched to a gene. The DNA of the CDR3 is TGTGCCAGCAGTTACTCGACTAGCGGGGGCTCCTACGAGCAGTACTTC. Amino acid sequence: CASSYSTSGGSYEQYF.

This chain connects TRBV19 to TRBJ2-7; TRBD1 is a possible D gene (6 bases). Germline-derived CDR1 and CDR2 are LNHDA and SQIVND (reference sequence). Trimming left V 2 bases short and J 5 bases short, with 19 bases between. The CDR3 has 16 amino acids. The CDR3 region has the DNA TGTGCCAGTAGTATAAACCCGGGGCAGGGGCGGCACGAGCAGTACTTC. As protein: CASSINPGQGRHEQYF.

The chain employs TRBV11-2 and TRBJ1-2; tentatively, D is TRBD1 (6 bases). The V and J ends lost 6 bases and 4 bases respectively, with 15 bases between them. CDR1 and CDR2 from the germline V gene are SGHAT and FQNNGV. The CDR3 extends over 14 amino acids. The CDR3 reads CASRPTGTSYGYTF. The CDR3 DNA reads TGTGCCAGCAGGCCTACCGGGACAAGCTATGGCTACACCTTC. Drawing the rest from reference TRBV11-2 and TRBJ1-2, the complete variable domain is EAGVAQSPRYKIIEKRQSVAFWCNPISGHATLYWYQQILGQGPKLLIQFQNNGVVDDSQLPKDRFSAERLKGVDSTLKIQPAKLEDSAVYLCASRPTGTSYGYTFGSGTRLTVV.

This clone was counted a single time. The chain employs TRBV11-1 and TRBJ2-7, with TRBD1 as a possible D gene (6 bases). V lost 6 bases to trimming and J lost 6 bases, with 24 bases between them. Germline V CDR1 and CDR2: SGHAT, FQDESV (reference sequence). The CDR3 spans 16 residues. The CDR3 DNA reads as TGTGCCAGCAGTCACCCTGGGTCAGGGGCGGCGATCGAGCAGTACTTC. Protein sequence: CASSHPGSGAAIEQYF.

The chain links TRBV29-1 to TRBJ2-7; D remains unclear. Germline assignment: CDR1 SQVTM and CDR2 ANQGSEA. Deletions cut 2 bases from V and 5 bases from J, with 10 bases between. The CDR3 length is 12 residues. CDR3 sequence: CSVEIAEDEQYF. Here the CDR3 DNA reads TGCAGCGTTGAAATCGCGGAAGACGAGCAGTACTTC.

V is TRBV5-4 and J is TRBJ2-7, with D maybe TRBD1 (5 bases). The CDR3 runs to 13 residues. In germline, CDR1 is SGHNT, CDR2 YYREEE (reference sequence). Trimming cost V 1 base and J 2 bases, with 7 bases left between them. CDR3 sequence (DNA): TGTGCCAGCAGCTTGCCAGGGACCTACGAGCAGTACTTC. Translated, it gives CASSLPGTYEQYF.

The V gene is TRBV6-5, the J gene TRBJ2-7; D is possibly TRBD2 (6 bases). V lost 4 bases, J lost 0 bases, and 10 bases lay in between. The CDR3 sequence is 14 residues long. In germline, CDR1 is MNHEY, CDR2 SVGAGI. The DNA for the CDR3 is TGTGCCAGCAGTTCTGGGGGGAGCTCCTACGAGCAGTACTTC. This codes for CASSSGGSSYEQYF.

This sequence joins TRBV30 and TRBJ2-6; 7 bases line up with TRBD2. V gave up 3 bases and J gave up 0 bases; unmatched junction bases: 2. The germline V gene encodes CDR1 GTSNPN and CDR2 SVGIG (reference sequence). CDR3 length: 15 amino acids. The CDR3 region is CAWSLADSGANVLTF. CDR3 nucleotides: TGTGCCTGGAGCCTAGCGGACTCTGGGGCCAACGTCCTGACTTTC. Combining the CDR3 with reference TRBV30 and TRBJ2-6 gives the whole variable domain SQTIHQWPATLVQPVGSPLSLECTVEGTSNPNLYWYRQAAGRGLQLLFYSVGIGQISSEVPQNLSASRPQDRQFILSSKKLLLSDSGFYLCAWSLADSGANVLTFGAGSRLTVL.

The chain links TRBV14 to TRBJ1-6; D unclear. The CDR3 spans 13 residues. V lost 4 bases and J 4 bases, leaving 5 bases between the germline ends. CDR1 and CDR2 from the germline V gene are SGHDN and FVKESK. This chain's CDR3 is CASSPSYNSPLHF. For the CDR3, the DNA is TGTGCCAGCAGCCCATCATATAATTCACCCCTCCACTTT.

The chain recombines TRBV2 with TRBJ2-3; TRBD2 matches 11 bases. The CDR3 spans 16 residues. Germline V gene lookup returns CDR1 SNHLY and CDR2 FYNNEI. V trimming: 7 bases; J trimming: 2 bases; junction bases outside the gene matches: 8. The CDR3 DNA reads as TGTGCCAGCAATCCCCTAGCGGGGGGCACCACAGATACGCAGTATTTT. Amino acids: CASNPLAGGTTDTQYF.

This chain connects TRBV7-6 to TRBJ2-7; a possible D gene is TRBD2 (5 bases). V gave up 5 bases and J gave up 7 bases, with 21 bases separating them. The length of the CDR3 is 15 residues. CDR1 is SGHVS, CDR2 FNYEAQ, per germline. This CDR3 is CASSPLSGKSREQYF. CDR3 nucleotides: TGTGCCAGCAGCCCCCTTTCCGGGAAAAGTAGAGAGCAGTACTTC. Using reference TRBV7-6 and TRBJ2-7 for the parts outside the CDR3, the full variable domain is GAGVSQSPRYKVTKRGQDVALRCDPISGHVSLYWYRQALGQGPEFLTYFNYEAQQDKSGLPNDRFSAERPEGSISTLTIQRTEQRDSAMYRCASSPLSGKSREQYFGPGTRLTVT.

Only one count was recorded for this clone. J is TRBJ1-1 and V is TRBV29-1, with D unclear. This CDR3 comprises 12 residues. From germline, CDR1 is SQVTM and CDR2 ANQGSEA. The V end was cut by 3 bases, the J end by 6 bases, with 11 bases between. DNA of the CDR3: TGCAGCGTTGAGGGCAGGCAGGCTGAAGCTTTCTTT. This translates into CSVEGRQAEAFF.

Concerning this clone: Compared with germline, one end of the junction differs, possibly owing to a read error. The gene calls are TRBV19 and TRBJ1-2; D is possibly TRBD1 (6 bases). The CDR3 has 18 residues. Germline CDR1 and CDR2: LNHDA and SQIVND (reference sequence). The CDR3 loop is CASSANTFRGATSYGYPF. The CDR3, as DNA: TGTGCCAGTAGTGCCAACACCTTCCGGGGGGCTACTAGCTATGGCTACCCCTTC.

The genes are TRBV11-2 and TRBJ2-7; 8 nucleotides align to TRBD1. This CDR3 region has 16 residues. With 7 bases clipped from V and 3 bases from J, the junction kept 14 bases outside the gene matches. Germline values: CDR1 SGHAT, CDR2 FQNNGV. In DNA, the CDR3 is TGTGCCAGCACGCGTAGGACAGGGACTTTAGACTACGAGCAGTACTTC. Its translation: CASTRRTGTLDYEQYF.

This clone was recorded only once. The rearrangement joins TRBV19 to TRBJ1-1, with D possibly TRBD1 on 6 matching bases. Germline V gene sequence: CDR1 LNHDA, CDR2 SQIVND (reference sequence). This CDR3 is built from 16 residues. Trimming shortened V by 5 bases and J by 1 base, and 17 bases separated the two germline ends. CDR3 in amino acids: CASSSRRGARNTEAFF. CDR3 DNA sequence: TGTGCCAGTAGTTCCCGGCGGGGGGCGCGGAACACTGAAGCTTTCTTT. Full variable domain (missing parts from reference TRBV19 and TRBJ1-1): DGGITQSPKYLFRKEGQNVTLSCEQNLNHDAMYWYRQDPGQGLRLIYYSQIVNDFQKGDIAEGYSVSREKKESFPLTVTSAQKNPTAFYLCASSSRRGARNTEAFFGQGTRLTVV.

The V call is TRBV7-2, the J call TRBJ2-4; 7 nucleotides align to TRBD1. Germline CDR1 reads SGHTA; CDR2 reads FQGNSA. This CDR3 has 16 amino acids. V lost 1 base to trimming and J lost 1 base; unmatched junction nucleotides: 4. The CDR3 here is CASSLVARGAKNIQYF. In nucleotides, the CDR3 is TGTGCCAGCAGCTTAGTCGCCAGGGGGGCCAAAAACATTCAGTACTTC. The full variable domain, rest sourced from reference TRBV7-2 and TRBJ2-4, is GAGVSQSPSNKVTEKGKDVELRCDPISGHTALYWYRQSLGQGLEFLIYFQGNSAPDKSGLPSDRFSAERTGGSVSTLTIQRTQQEDSAVYLCASSLVARGAKNIQYFGAGTRLSVL.

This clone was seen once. The CDR3 nucleotides are TGCGCCAGCAGCTTGTCGGCAGGGATGACAGATACGCAGTATTTT. It codes for CASSLSAGMTDTQYF. J is TRBJ2-3 and V is TRBV5-1, with D perhaps TRBD1 (5 bases). Trimming removed 1 base at V and 3 bases at J, with 12 bases between. Germline CDR1 and CDR2: SGHRS and YFSETQ. CDR3 size: 15 residues.

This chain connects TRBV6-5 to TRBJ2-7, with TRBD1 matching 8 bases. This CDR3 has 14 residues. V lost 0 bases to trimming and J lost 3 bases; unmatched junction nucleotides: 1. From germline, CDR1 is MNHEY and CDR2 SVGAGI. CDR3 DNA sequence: TGTGCCAGCAGTTACTCGGACAGGGTCTACGAGCAGTACTTC. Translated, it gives CASSYSDRVYEQYF.

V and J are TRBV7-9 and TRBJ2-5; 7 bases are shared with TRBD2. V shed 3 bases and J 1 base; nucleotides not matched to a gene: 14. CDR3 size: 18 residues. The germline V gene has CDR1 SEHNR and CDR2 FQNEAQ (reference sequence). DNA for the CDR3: TGTGCCAGCAGCTTCCCATCCCCCGCGGGGGAATTCCAAGAGACCCAGTACTTC. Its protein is CASSFPSPAGEFQETQYF.

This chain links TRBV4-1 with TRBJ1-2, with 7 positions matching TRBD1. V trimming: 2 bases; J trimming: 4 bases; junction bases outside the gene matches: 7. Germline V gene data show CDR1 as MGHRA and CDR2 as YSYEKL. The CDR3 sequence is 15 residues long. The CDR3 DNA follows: TGCGCCAGCAGCCAAAGCCTGGACAGGACCTATGGCTACACCTTC. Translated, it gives CASSQSLDRTYGYTF.